The clone carrying this TCR beta chain is a singleton in its sample. The data derive from a study of cytomegalovirus exposure and HLA in healthy donors. Study details: The early release's HLA-typed donors yielded some 85 million unique TCRs.

PCR was performed using 60 Vbeta and 13 Jbeta primers. The method was immunoSEQ multiplex PCR; TCRdb's version includes in-frame clones alone and lacks a portion of them. This table has approximately 100,000 clones, 65% to 75% appearing once. With 0 bases removed from V and 2 bases from J, the gap between germline ends came to 14 bases. The CDR3 length is 16 residues. Germline values: CDR1 SGHRS, CDR2 YFSETQ. Sequenced sample: PBMCs. The chain employs TRBV5-1 and TRBJ2-5, with D tentatively TRBD2 (6 bases). The TCR was taken from a woman under 30 in good health and CMV-seropositive. CDR3 sequence reads: CASSLAGGGGQETQYF. The CDR3 DNA is TGCGCCAGCAGCTTGGCCGGGGGAGGAGGTCAAGAGACCCAGTACTTC.